This T cell receptor (beta chain) is from a study of T cell responses to AZD1222 COVID-19 vaccine. Notes on the study in general: The study identified only six AZD1222 recipients as seropositive at baseline.

This CDR3 is 14 amino acids long. The germline gives CDR1 LNHDA, CDR2 SQIVND (reference sequence). Deletions cut 3 bases from V and 2 bases from J, with 10 bases between. Profiled with immunoSEQ multiplex PCR; TCRdb holds only in-frame clones, not every one. Among 150,000 or so clones listed, roughly nine tenths were seen once. Regarding this clone: Its cognate antigen is unknown.

This clonotype was obtained from an adult who had recovered from COVID-19. The chain combines TRBV19 with TRBJ2-5; D not certain. This material consisted of peripheral blood, taken after recovery from COVID-19. The CDR3 nucleotides read TGTGCCAGTAGTATCACGGGTTCTCAAGAGACCCAGTACTTC. Translating it yields CASSITGSQETQYF.